This TCR beta chain was sequenced in a study of vaccination and CD4 T cells after COVID-19. Background on the study: Post-COVID draws followed diagnosis by a median approximately 100 days (range 35 to 161). Study-level points and caveats: The study examined relatively few convalescent patients and included no early post-infection timepoints.

The germline V gene has CDR1 DFQATT and CDR2 SNEGSKA (reference sequence). Trimming cost V 6 bases and J 1 base, with 23 bases left between them. The CDR3 runs to 17 residues. Cultured CD4+ T-cell DNA underwent Oncomine TCR Beta short-read sequencing. MiXCR was run by TCRdb on the PCR reads, yielding one entry per CDR3 protein. The sample holds 15,000 or so distinct CDR3 sequences, 65% to 75% seen once. As to this clonotype: Its antigen remains unidentified.

Treatment meaning: roughly 10-day PBMC culture with coronavirus spike peptide pools or control peptides (ViraFEST assay). In the ViraFEST assay, peptide-pool expansion preceded TCR sequencing of expanded clonotypes. Alongside 7.5 to 10 IU/ml IL-2 and 9 to 10 ug/ml peptide pools, PBMCs were cultured at some 1.9 million per well. What was sequenced was CD4+ T cells from blood, cultured in vitro. This TCR was sampled from a human donor who had recovered from COVID-19. V usage is TRBV20-1 and J usage is TRBJ2-3; weak D call: TRBD2 (6 bases). The CDR3 loop is CSADKGYLATRTDTQYF. The CDR3 region has the DNA TGCAGTGCCGACAAAGGATATCTAGCGACCCGCACAGATACGCAGTATTTT.